The subject of this entry is one T cell receptor beta chain. Germline CDR1 is MDHEN and CDR2 is SYDVKM. With V trimmed by 7 bases and J by 4 bases, 12 bases remained unmatched. This CDR3 region has 16 residues. These data are taken from a study of T cells after yellow fever vaccination. Via MiXCR, TCRdb re-called the 5' RACE reads, giving one row per CDR3 protein. The table has around 600,000 distinct CDR3 sequences, 12% seen once. This receptor was identified in a man aged 30-40 years who received the YFV17D yellow fever vaccine. Sequenced here: PBMCs, sampled on the day of the yellow fever booster vaccination. The V gene is TRBV28, the J gene TRBJ2-1; 8 nucleotides line up with TRBD2. The CDR3 protein is CASKSRRSGRYNEQFF. The CDR3 region has the DNA TGTGCCAGCAAAAGCCGGCGGAGCGGGAGATACAATGAGCAGTTCTTC.